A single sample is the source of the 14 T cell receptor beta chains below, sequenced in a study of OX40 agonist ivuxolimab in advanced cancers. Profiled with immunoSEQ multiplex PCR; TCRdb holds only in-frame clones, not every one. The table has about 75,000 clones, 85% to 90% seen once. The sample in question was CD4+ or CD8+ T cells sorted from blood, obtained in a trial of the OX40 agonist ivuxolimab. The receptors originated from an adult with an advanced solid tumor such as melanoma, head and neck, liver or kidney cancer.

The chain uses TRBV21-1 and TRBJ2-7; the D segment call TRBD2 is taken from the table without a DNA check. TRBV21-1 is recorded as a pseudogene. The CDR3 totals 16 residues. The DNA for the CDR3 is TGTGCCAGCAGCAATGGACTAGCGGGAAGTACCTACGAGCAGTACTTC. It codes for CASSNGLAGSTYEQYF.

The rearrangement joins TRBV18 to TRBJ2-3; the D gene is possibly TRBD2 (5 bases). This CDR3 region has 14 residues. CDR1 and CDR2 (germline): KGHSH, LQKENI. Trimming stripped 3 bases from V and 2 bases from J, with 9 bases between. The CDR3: CASSPVTNTDTQYF. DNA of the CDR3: TGTGCCAGCTCACCGGTGACTAACACAGATACGCAGTATTTT.

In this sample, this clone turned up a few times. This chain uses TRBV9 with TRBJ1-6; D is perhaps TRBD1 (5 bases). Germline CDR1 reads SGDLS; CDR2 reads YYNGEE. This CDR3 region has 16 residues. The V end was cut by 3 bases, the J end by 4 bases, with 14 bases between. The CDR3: CASSEGAGGYNSPLHF. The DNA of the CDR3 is TGTGCCAGCAGCGAAGGGGCCGGGGGTTATAATTCACCCCTCCACTTT. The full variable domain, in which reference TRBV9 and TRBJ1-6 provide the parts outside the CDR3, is DSGVTQTPKHLITATGQRVTLRCSPRSGDLSVYWYQQSLDQGLQFLIQYYNGEERAKGNILERFSAQQFPDLHSELNLSSLELGDSALYFCASSEGAGGYNSPLHFGNGTRLTVT.

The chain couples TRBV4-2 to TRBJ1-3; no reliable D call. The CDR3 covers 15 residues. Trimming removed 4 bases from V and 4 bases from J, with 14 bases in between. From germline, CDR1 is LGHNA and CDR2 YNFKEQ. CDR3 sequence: CASSLDLTSGNTIYF. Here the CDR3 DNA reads TGTGCCAGCAGCCTTGATCTCACGAGCGGAAACACCATATATTTT.

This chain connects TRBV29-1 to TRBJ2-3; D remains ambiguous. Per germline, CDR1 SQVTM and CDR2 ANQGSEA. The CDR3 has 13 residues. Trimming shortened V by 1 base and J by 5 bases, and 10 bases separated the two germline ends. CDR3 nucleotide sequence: TGCAGCGTTGAAGCTCAGTGGGGAGATACGCAGTATTTT. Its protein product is CSVEAQWGDTQYF.

CDR3 in DNA: TGTGCCACCTCGTCGGGCACAGATACGCAGTATTTT. It is translated as CATSSGTDTQYF. The J gene is TRBJ2-3, the V gene TRBV28; D is unresolved. The length of the CDR3 is 12 residues. Germline V gene data show CDR1 as MDHEN and CDR2 as SYDVKM. Between the trimmed V and J ends, which lost 10 bases and 1 base, there was a span of 9 bases.

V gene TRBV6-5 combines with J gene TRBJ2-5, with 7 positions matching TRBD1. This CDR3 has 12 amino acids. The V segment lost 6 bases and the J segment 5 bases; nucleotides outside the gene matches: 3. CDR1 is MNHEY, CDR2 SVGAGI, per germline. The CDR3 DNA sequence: TGTGCCAGCAGGTCGACAGGGGAGACCCAGTACTTC. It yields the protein CASRSTGETQYF.

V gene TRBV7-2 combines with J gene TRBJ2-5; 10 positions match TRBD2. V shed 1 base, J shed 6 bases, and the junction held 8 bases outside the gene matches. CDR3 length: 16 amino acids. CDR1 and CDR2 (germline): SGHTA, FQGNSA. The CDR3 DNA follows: TGTGCCAGCAGCTTAGACGTGGCTAGCGGGAGACAGACCCAGTACTTC. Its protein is CASSLDVASGRQTQYF.

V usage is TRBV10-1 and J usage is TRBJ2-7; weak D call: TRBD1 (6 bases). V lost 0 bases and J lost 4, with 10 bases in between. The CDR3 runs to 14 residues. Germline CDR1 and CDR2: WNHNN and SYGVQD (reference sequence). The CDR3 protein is CASSESVQGYEQYF. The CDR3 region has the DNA TGCGCCAGCAGTGAGTCGGTACAGGGTTACGAGCAGTACTTC.

The CDR3 region has the DNA TGTGCCAGCAGCCAAGAGAGCGGACAGCAGAACACCGGGGAGCTGTTTTTT. Residues: CASSQESGQQNTGELFF. The rearrangement joins TRBV4-2 to TRBJ2-2, with D possibly TRBD1 on 6 matching bases. The germline V gene has CDR1 LGHNA and CDR2 YNFKEQ. The CDR3 is 17 amino acids. V lost 0 bases and J 1 base, leaving 12 bases between the germline ends.

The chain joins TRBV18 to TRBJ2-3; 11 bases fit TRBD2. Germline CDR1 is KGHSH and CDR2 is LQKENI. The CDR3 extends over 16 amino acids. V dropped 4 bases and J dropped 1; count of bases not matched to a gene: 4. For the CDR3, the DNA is TGTGCCAGCTCACTATTAGCGGGGGGGCGCACAGATACGCAGTATTTT. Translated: CASSLLAGGRTDTQYF.

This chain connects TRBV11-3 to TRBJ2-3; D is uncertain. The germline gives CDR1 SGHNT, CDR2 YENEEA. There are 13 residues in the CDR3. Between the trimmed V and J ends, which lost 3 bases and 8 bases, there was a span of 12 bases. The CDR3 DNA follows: TGTGCCAGCAGCTTCCCCCCGAGTGGTACGCAGTATTTT. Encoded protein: CASSFPPSGTQYF.

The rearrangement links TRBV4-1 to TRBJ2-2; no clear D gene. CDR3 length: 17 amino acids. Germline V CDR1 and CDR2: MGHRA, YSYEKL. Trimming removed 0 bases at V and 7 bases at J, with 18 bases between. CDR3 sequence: CASSQDDRLPRSGELFF. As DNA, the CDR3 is TGCGCCAGCAGCCAAGATGATCGCCTCCCTCGGAGCGGGGAGCTGTTTTTT.

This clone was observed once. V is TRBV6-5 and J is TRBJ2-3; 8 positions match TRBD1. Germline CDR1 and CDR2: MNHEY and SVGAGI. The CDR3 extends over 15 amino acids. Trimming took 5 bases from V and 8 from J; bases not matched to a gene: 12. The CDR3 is CASSGGGQGRGTQYF. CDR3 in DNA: TGTGCCAGCAGTGGAGGCGGACAGGGCCGGGGTACGCAGTATTTT.